This T cell receptor (beta chain) stems from a study of T cells after yellow fever vaccination. Study-wide context: Preparing low-cell-number fractions relied on SMART-Seq v4 Ultra Low Input. Overall study findings and caveats: Clonotypes appearing in both CD4 and CD8 compartments existed, and their share was small. Faster peaking, at day 5 versus 15, marked a secondary response that was weaker.

Template-switching 5'RACE yielded the TCR cDNA; a universal primer site and UMIs were added in the process. TCRdb independently ran MiXCR on the 5' RACE reads; one entry per CDR3 protein. The sample includes 300,000 to 350,000 distinct CDR3 sequences, 4% of them seen just once. Note on this clonotype: Its antigen is still unknown.

The V end was cut by 8 bases, the J end by 11 bases, with 22 bases between. The germline V gene has CDR1 MDHEN and CDR2 SYDVKM. The CDR3 is 14 residues long. The chain carries TRBV28 and TRBJ2-4; D is perhaps TRBD1 or TRBD2 (5 bases each). This TCR was recovered from a young man who received the YFV17D yellow fever vaccine. The specimen was PBMCs, collected 5 days after the yellow fever booster vaccination. The DNA of the CDR3 is TGTGCCAGCCGAGGGGCGGACCCTTCACCGTTTCAGTACTTC. This sequence encodes CASRGADPSPFQYF.